Shown below are 21 T cell receptor beta chains from a single sample sequenced in a study of blood T cell repertoires in COVID-19. TCRdb's copy holds only in-frame clones and misses some; the assay was immunoSEQ multiplex PCR. The sample has about 52,000 clones, about 79% seen once. The source material was peripheral blood. These receptors all stem from a man older than 75 with COVID-19, enrolled during active disease.

This rearrangement joins TRBV19 to TRBJ2-3; the D gene is possibly TRBD2 (6 bases). CDR3 length: 14 amino acids. The germline V and J ends were trimmed by 4 bases and 6 bases, with 14 bases remaining between them. Per germline, CDR1 LNHDA and CDR2 SQIVND (reference sequence). The CDR3 loop reads CASSTGDGDDTQYF. In nucleotides, the CDR3 is TGTGCCAGTAGTACGGGGGACGGGGATGATACGCAGTATTTT. The whole variable domain, filled in from reference TRBV19 and TRBJ2-3, reads DGGITQSPKYLFRKEGQNVTLSCEQNLNHDAMYWYRQDPGQGLRLIYYSQIVNDFQKGDIAEGYSVSREKKESFPLTVTSAQKNPTAFYLCASSTGDGDDTQYFGPGTRLTVL.

This chain joins TRBV5-1 and TRBJ2-2, with a weak D call TRBD1 (6 bases). V was pared by 4 bases and J by 5 bases, with 12 bases between. Germline values: CDR1 SGHRS, CDR2 YFSETQ. The CDR3 contains 14 residues. The CDR3 coding sequence is TGCGCCAGCAGCGACACAGGGATTACCGGGGAGCTGTTTTTT. Its protein product is CASSDTGITGELFF.

The J gene is TRBJ2-7, the V gene TRBV5-1; 7 nucleotides agree with TRBD1. This CDR3 contains 14 residues. The germline V gene has CDR1 SGHRS and CDR2 YFSETQ. The V segment lost 3 bases and the J segment 2 bases; nucleotides outside the gene matches: 5. CDR3 sequence: CASSSGTVPYEQYV. The CDR3 DNA follows: TGCGCCAGCAGCTCAGGGACAGTCCCCTACGAGCAGTACGTC.

V gene TRBV11-2 combines with J gene TRBJ1-1; no reliable D call. CDR1 and CDR2 (germline): SGHAT, FQNNGV. There are 14 residues in the CDR3. V was cut by 7 bases and J by 1 base, with 13 bases left in between. CDR3 sequence (DNA): TGTGCCAGCACCCGGGGTTTAGGGAACACTGAAGCTTTCTTT. Translating it yields CASTRGLGNTEAFF.

The rearrangement links TRBV6-5 to TRBJ1-5; 10 bases agree with TRBD1. This CDR3 has 13 residues. Germline V gives CDR1 MNHEY, CDR2 SVGAGI. The J segment lost 4 bases and the V segment lost 10 bases, leaving 4 bases of the junction unmatched. The CDR3 protein is CATRGQGNQPQHF. DNA of the CDR3: TGTGCCACCCGGGGACAGGGGAATCAGCCCCAGCATTTT.

The chain couples TRBV6-1 to TRBJ1-4, with D unclear. This CDR3 has 15 amino acids. Trimming took 1 base from V and 3 from J, leaving 9 bases between them. From germline, CDR1 is MNHNS and CDR2 SASEGT. DNA of the CDR3: TGTGCCAGCAGTGAAGTATACAGCTCTAATGAAAAACTGTTTTTT. Translating it yields CASSEVYSSNEKLFF.

The V gene is TRBV15, the J gene TRBJ1-5, with D possibly TRBD1 on 5 matching bases. The CDR3 has 14 amino acids. The V end lost 1 base, the J end lost 8 bases, and 12 bases lay between the germline ends. The germline gives CDR1 LNHNV, CDR2 YYDKDF (reference sequence). The CDR3 protein is CATSRGGVGKPQHF. As DNA, the CDR3 is TGTGCCACCAGCAGAGGGGGCGTTGGAAAGCCCCAGCATTTT.

The rearrangement links TRBV28 to TRBJ1-1, with D unclear. Per the germline V gene, CDR1 is MDHEN and CDR2 is SYDVKM. Deletions cut 11 bases from V and 4 bases from J, with 17 bases between. This CDR3 is 13 amino acids long. In DNA, the CDR3 is TGTGCCGCAAGGCGCCTTACGGGCACTGAAGCTTTCTTT. It codes for CAARRLTGTEAFF.

On this clone itself: At one of its ends the junction is not consistent with the germline gene, which may arise from a read error. The genes are TRBV6-1 and TRBJ2-3, with 9 bases fitting TRBD2. From germline, CDR1 is MNHNS and CDR2 SASEGT. CDR3 length: 14 amino acids. CDR3 loop: CASREAGGGDTQYF. The DNA of the CDR3 is TGTGCCAGCAGGGAAGCGGGAGGAGGAGATACGCAGTATTTT.

The chain joins TRBV5-8 to TRBJ1-6; unclear D gene. Germline CDR1 and CDR2: SGHTS and YDEGEE. This CDR3 spans 15 amino acids. V was shortened by 0 bases and J by 0 bases, with 4 bases between the two germline ends. CDR3 sequence: CASSLAVSYNSPLHF. The CDR3 DNA follows: TGTGCCAGCAGCTTGGCAGTCTCCTATAATTCACCCCTCCACTTT.

This rearrangement joins TRBV11-3 to TRBJ2-3; 7 bases align to TRBD2. The V gene end was trimmed by 2 bases and the J gene end by 4 bases; junction bases not matched to a gene: 9. From germline, CDR1 is SGHNT and CDR2 YENEEA. This CDR3 spans 16 amino acids. The CDR3 here is CASSLTGGSLADTQYF. In DNA, the CDR3 is TGTGCCAGCAGCTTAACAGGCGGGAGCCTCGCAGATACGCAGTATTTT.

The gene calls are TRBV2 and TRBJ1-1; TRBD1 matches 7 bases. Germline values: CDR1 SNHLY, CDR2 FYNNEI. V lost 7 bases and J lost 10; bases outside the gene matches: 18. The CDR3 is 15 amino acids. The CDR3 is CASILEPGQVGGAFF. CDR3 nucleotides: TGTGCCAGCATCCTTGAACCCGGACAGGTTGGGGGAGCTTTCTTT. The full variable domain, completed using reference TRBV2 and TRBJ1-1, is EPEVTQTPSHQVTQMGQEVILRCVPISNHLYFYWYRQILGQKVEFLVSFYNNEISEKSEIFDDQFSVERPDGSNFTLKIRSTKLEDSAMYFCASILEPGQVGGAFFGQGTRLTVV.

The chain uses TRBV4-2 and TRBJ1-1, with D perhaps matching TRBD1 (6 bases). V lost 6 bases to trimming and J lost 8 bases, with 10 bases between them. Germline V gene lookup returns CDR1 LGHNA and CDR2 YNFKEQ. The CDR3 is 11 amino acids. The CDR3 is CASSPGGEAFF. DNA for the CDR3: TGTGCCAGCAGTCCGGGGGGCGAAGCTTTCTTT.

This chain links TRBV7-9 with TRBJ1-2; D possibly corresponds to TRBD1 (5 bases). The ends were cut back, 5 bases at V and 4 bases at J, with 17 bases in the middle. Germline V gene lookup returns CDR1 SEHNR and CDR2 FQNEAQ (reference sequence). This CDR3 spans 15 amino acids. Here the CDR3 DNA reads TGTGCCAGCAGCCACATGCGGGGGAACAGCTATGGCTACACCTTC. Encoded protein: CASSHMRGNSYGYTF.

The chain couples TRBV15 to TRBJ2-2; 10 nucleotides line up with TRBD2. The germline gives CDR1 LNHNV, CDR2 YYDKDF (reference sequence). V lost 1 base, J lost 4 bases, and 6 bases stayed unmatched. CDR3 length equals 17 residues. The CDR3 DNA reads as TGTGCCACCAGCAGAGGGAGCGGGAGGGGAGCCACCGGGGAGCTGTTTTTT. This encodes CATSRGSGRGATGELFF.

The CDR3 protein is CATSDPGRGGVETQYF. The CDR3 DNA reads TGTGCCACCAGTGATCCCGGAAGAGGGGGCGTAGAGACCCAGTACTTC. The chain is built from TRBV24-1 and TRBJ2-5; 7 bases are shared with TRBD1. V lost 3 bases and J lost 4; bases outside the gene matches: 10. Germline CDR1 KGHDR, CDR2 SFDVKD. The CDR3 is made up of 16 amino acids.

This sequence joins TRBV5-4 and TRBJ1-2, with 7 bases fitting TRBD1. V was pared by 5 bases and J by 6 bases, with 13 bases of the junction left unmatched. The V gene's germline CDR1 is SGHNT and CDR2 YYREEE (reference sequence). CDR3 length equals 15 residues. The CDR3 nucleotides read TGTGCCAGCAGTCTGGGGACAGCGAAATCCCATGGCTACACCTTC. It is translated as CASSLGTAKSHGYTF.

This chain connects TRBV25-1 to TRBJ1-4; 7 bases align to TRBD1. The germline CDR1 and CDR2 sequences are MGHDK and SYGVNS. V lost 3 bases and J lost 4; bases outside the gene matches: 11. CDR3 length: 17 amino acids. The CDR3 spells CASSERPGGRFNEKLFF. CDR3 in DNA: TGTGCCAGCAGTGAGAGGCCAGGGGGACGTTTTAATGAAAAACTGTTTTTT.

V and J are TRBV5-4 and TRBJ2-7; 7 bases agree with TRBD2. The J segment lost 2 bases and the V segment lost 2 bases, leaving 22 bases of the junction unmatched. Germline lookup yields CDR1 SGHNT and CDR2 YYREEE (reference sequence). The CDR3 totals 20 residues. CDR3 in DNA: TGTGCCAGCAGCTTAAAGGGGTCGCGGGAGTGTGCCCTTATAACCTACGAGCAGTACGTC. Amino acids: CASSLKGSRECALITYEQYV.

The V gene is TRBV5-1, the J gene TRBJ1-2, with 8 bases aligning to TRBD1. J gave up 4 bases and V 3 bases, and 8 bases lay outside the gene matches. This CDR3 comprises 15 residues. Germline CDR1 is SGHRS and CDR2 is YFSETQ. The CDR3 coding sequence is TGCGCCAGCAGCTACGGGACAGGTGAACTCTATGGCTACACCTTC. This encodes CASSYGTGELYGYTF. The full variable domain, completed using reference TRBV5-1 and TRBJ1-2, is KAGVTQTPRYLIKTRGQQVTLSCSPISGHRSVSWYQQTPGQGLQFLFEYFSETQRNKGNFPGRFSGRQFSNSRSEMNVSTLELGDSALYLCASSYGTGELYGYTFGSGTRLTVV.

The rearrangement uses TRBV6-2 or TRBV6-3 and TRBJ2-1, with 7 bases that match TRBD1. The V segment lost 2 bases and the J segment 4 bases; nucleotides outside the gene matches: 5. The V gene's germline CDR1 is MNHEY and CDR2 SVGEGT. This CDR3 comprises 15 residues. The DNA of the CDR3 is TGTGCCAGCAGTTACCGGGACAGAAGTTACAATGAGCAGTTCTTC. Protein: CASSYRDRSYNEQFF.